This T cell receptor (beta chain) was captured by sequencing in a study of blood T cell repertoires in COVID-19 (dated by TCRdb to the early 2020s). A note on the overall study: ImmuneRACE Cohort 3 recovered participants were defined by two consecutive negative NP/OP PCR tests, healthcare professional clearance, or symptom resolution. Nearly every sample came with metadata listing a de-identified subject ID, COVID-19 status, age in years and sex. Samples were obtained from the ongoing ImmuneRACE study (first 160 participants) and from over 1,000 subjects provided by 6 global collaborators. Samples covering the acute and convalescent phases of COVID-19 were provided by collaborators in the United States, Italy and Spain. Where available, HLA class I and class II types were obtained from metadata supplied by the sample provider rather than from assay-based typing. The prospective study material was composed of cDNA or gDNA derived from T cells, B-cell-depleted T cells, or PBMCs. Subjects who had been exposed to COVID-19, were actively infected with it, or had recovered from it provided the deeply sampled blood TCRbeta repertoires that made up the dataset. The repertoires were made available in a free public database intended to serve as a resource for research on the immune response to SARS-CoV-2.

In the prospective study, participants were about 18 to 100 years old, resided in 25 or so geographic areas of the United States, and were enrolled through a virtual design. In the prospective study, participants were assigned to cohorts based on the clinical history participants reported in a screening survey and a study questionnaire. Mobile phlebotomists in the prospective study collected whole blood, serum and a nasopharyngeal or oropharyngeal swab from every participant. Prospective study participants could optionally give additional blood draws and questionnaires over a roughly two-month period. Before DNA extraction, blood samples from the prospective study were shipped at room temperature or frozen. TCRbeta CDR3 regions were amplified from genomic DNA by means of the immunoSEQ Assay, a bias-controlled multiplex PCR. For the original study's pipeline: Within the assay, amplification of reference gene primers was used to estimate how many nucleated cells each sample contained. To quantify the absolute abundance of each unique TCRbeta CDR3 rearrangement, sequence reads were collapsed and filtered. For each sample, productive Simpson clonality was calculated by taking the square root of Simpson's diversity index across productive rearrangements. Drawn from immuneACCESS, this table holds only the in-frame rearrangements with V and J called that TCRdb kept. Clones are partly lost; checked studies trace under half to an unresolved V gene and leave the rest unexplained. V and J calls and clone size follow that table, whereas D and trimming were derived from the DNA. The sample table holds fewer than 250,000 clones, of which about 85% were seen once. Of the sample, roughly 24% falls within the top ten clones.

With respect to this clone: The antigen it recognizes is unknown. No clone much larger than this one lies a single base away; base qualities are absent.

Summary of the overall study and its limitations: How much clinical and demographic metadata was included differed by source and by participant, and the metadata was provided uncurated.

The CDR3, cysteine through phenylalanine, is 15 amino acids long. This entry keeps only the CDR3 DNA: 45 bases, framed from base 1. The germline V gene encodes CDR1 SGHRS and CDR2 YFSETQ. Between the V and J ends, shortened by 0 bases and 4 bases respectively, the junction contains 10 bases. This chain joins TRBV5-1 to TRBJ1-4; TRBD1 is a possible D gene, resting on 5 matching bases. The source of this sequence is a middle-aged woman in a cohort exposed to, infected with or recovered from COVID-19 (not recorded which). Source material: PBMCs or T cells enriched from blood (not recorded which). The bases are TGCGCCAGCAGCTTGGCCCCAGGGAATAATGAAAAACTGTTTTTT. It translates to CASSLAPGNNEKLFF.